What follows are 16 T cell receptor beta chains derived from one specimen sequenced in a study of T cell responses to AZD1222 COVID-19 vaccine. TCRdb's copy holds only in-frame clones and misses some; the assay was immunoSEQ multiplex PCR. In the table there are approximately 160,000 clones, approximately 89% of which are singletons. The material sequenced was peripheral blood, taken on day 0 of AZD1222 vaccination. These receptors all come from an adult in good health.

This clone was detected only once. The J gene is TRBJ1-4, the V gene TRBV5-1, with D perhaps matching TRBD1 (5 bases). Looked up from germline, CDR1 is SGHRS and CDR2 is YFSETQ. The CDR3 sequence is 15 residues long. V lost 0 bases and J 3 bases, leaving 9 bases between the germline ends. The CDR3 loop is CASSLVGGANEKLFF. The DNA of the CDR3 is TGCGCCAGCAGCTTGGTCGGGGGGGCTAATGAAAAACTGTTTTTT.

The chain joins TRBV28 to TRBJ2-5; D perhaps matches TRBD1 (6 bases). Trimming took 6 bases from V and 2 from J, leaving 16 bases between them. The germline V gene encodes CDR1 MDHEN and CDR2 SYDVKM. The length of the CDR3 is 15 residues. CDR3 nucleotides: TGTGCCAGCAGCCCCGGACAGCTAGGGCAAGAGACCCAGTACTTC. Its translation is CASSPGQLGQETQYF.

The CDR3 region has the DNA TGTGCCAGCAGTTACGAGTCTAGGGGCGAGCAGTACTTC. Protein sequence: CASSYESRGEQYF. The chain joins TRBV6-5 to TRBJ2-7; perhaps TRBD1 as D (5 bases). V was pared by 2 bases and J by 6 bases, with 11 bases between. Germline loops: CDR1 MNHEY, CDR2 SVGAGI. The CDR3 length is 13 residues.

The V gene is TRBV30, the J gene TRBJ2-7, with 7 bases that match TRBD2. The V gene's germline CDR1 is GTSNPN and CDR2 SVGIG (reference sequence). V was clipped by 1 base and J by 5 bases; unmatched bases: 5. The CDR3 consists of 13 residues. The CDR3: CAWSDGLADEQYF. CDR3 nucleotides: TGTGCCTGGAGTGACGGGCTAGCGGACGAGCAGTACTTC. The whole variable domain, filled in from reference TRBV30 and TRBJ2-7, reads SQTIHQWPATLVQPVGSPLSLECTVEGTSNPNLYWYRQAAGRGLQLLFYSVGIGQISSEVPQNLSASRPQDRQFILSSKKLLLSDSGFYLCAWSDGLADEQYFGPGTRLTVT.

The rearrangement uses TRBV5-1 and TRBJ2-7; 13 bases are shared with TRBD2. Germline CDR1 reads SGHRS; CDR2 reads YFSETQ. V lost 1 base, J lost 0 bases, and 7 bases stayed unmatched. This CDR3 is 18 amino acids long. The CDR3: CASSLSGTSGITSYEQYF. The DNA of the CDR3 is TGCGCCAGCAGCTTGTCCGGGACTAGCGGGATTACCTCCTACGAGCAGTACTTC.

The V and J genes are TRBV9 and TRBJ2-6; D is perhaps TRBD1 (6 bases). This CDR3 is built from 19 residues. Germline V gene lookup returns CDR1 SGDLS and CDR2 YYNGEE. The ends were cut back, 0 bases at V and 0 bases at J, with 16 bases in the middle. CDR3 sequence: CASSVGGDIQSSGANVLTF. CDR3 DNA: TGTGCCAGCAGCGTAGGAGGGGACATCCAGAGCTCTGGGGCCAACGTCCTGACTTTC.

V is TRBV15 and J is TRBJ2-3, with D possibly TRBD2 on 5 matching bases. In germline, CDR1 is LNHNV, CDR2 YYDKDF (reference sequence). Trimming took off 9 bases at V and 6 bases at J, with 10 bases between the two ends. The CDR3 runs to 11 residues. CDR3 residues: CATGESDTQYF. As DNA, the CDR3 is TGTGCCACGGGAGAAAGTGATACGCAGTATTTT.

This chain links TRBV7-2 with TRBJ1-4, with D possibly being TRBD1 (5 bases). Germline loops: CDR1 SGHTA, CDR2 FQGNSA. The CDR3 consists of 16 residues. V lost 6 bases to trimming and J lost 0 bases, with 14 bases between them. The CDR3 nucleotides read TGTGCCAGCAGTATCGGAAGGGGAGCAACTAATGAAAAACTGTTTTTT. Encoded protein: CASSIGRGATNEKLFF.

The chain combines TRBV3-1 (or the pseudogene TRBV3-2) with TRBJ1-4, with 8 bases lining up with TRBD1. V dropped 4 bases and J dropped 7; count of bases not matched to a gene: 8. Looked up from germline, CDR1 is LGHDT and CDR2 is YNNKEL (reference sequence). This CDR3 region has 15 residues. CDR3 sequence reads: CASSLYGQGGEKLFF. DNA of the CDR3: TGTGCCAGCAGCCTTTACGGACAGGGTGGTGAAAAACTGTTTTTT.

The genes are TRBV13 and TRBJ1-1; no reliable D call. This CDR3 has 13 amino acids. Trimming removed 1 base at V and 6 bases at J, with 9 bases between. Looked up from germline, CDR1 is PRHDT and CDR2 is FYEKMQ (reference sequence). CDR3 sequence: CASSLAARAEAFF. The CDR3 region has the DNA TGTGCCAGCAGCTTAGCAGCAAGGGCTGAAGCTTTCTTT.

The genes are TRBV5-6 and TRBJ2-5; 8 nucleotides line up with TRBD2. Germline CDR1 and CDR2: SGHDT and YYEEEE. The V gene end was trimmed by 4 bases and the J gene end by 2 bases; junction bases not matched to a gene: 10. The CDR3 runs to 16 residues. The DNA of the CDR3 is TGTGCCAGCAGCCCCACTAGCGGAACAGTACAAGAGACCCAGTACTTC. This translates into CASSPTSGTVQETQYF.

This chain uses TRBV2 with TRBJ1-2; maybe TRBD1 (5 bases). From germline, CDR1 is SNHLY and CDR2 FYNNEI. Trimming removed 4 bases at V and 1 base at J, with 13 bases between. The CDR3 sequence is 15 residues long. The CDR3 sequence: CASSVTASFNYGYTF. The CDR3 region has the DNA TGTGCCAGCAGTGTGACAGCGTCTTTTAACTATGGCTACACCTTC.

J is TRBJ2-1 and V is TRBV5-1; D is undetermined. Per germline, CDR1 SGHRS and CDR2 YFSETQ. V lost 6 bases and J lost 6, with 1 base in between. The length of the CDR3 is 9 residues. CDR3 sequence (DNA): TGCGCCAGCACCAATGAGCAGTTCTTC. Translation gives CASTNEQFF.

This chain connects TRBV18 to TRBJ2-7; 9 nucleotides line up with TRBD1. Trimming removed 3 bases from V and 3 bases from J; junction bases left unmatched: 6. CDR1 is KGHSH and CDR2 is LQKENI in the germline V gene. CDR3 size: 15 residues. For the CDR3, the DNA is TGTGCCAGCTCACCTTCAGCGACAGGGGGCTACGAGCAGTACTTC. It yields the protein CASSPSATGGYEQYF. Looking up the rest from reference TRBV18 and TRBJ2-7 gives the full variable domain: NAGVMQNPRHLVRRRGQEARLRCSPMKGHSHVYWYRQLPEEGLKFMVYLQKENIIDESGMPKERFSAEFPKEGPSILRIQQVVRGDSAAYFCASSPSATGGYEQYFGPGTRLTVT.

This rearrangement joins TRBV4-3 to TRBJ1-1; 11 positions agree with TRBD1. CDR1 is LGHNA, CDR2 YSLEER, per germline. Unmatched junction bases numbered 5, after V lost 4 bases and J lost 7 bases. This CDR3 has 14 amino acids. This CDR3 reads CASSPGQGGLEAFF. CDR3 DNA: TGCGCCAGCAGCCCGGGACAGGGGGGGCTTGAAGCTTTCTTT.

This clone was observed once. This chain joins TRBV6-2 or TRBV6-3 and TRBJ1-2; D call uncertain. V lost 0 bases and J 6 bases, leaving 17 bases between the germline ends. Germline V CDR1 and CDR2: MNHEY, SVGEGT. The CDR3 covers 16 residues. In DNA, the CDR3 is TGTGCCAGCAGTTACTCAAGGGCGATCGGATTTGATGGCTACACCTTC. This sequence encodes CASSYSRAIGFDGYTF.